Below, 6 T cell receptor beta chains from the same sample are listed, as sequenced in a study of cytomegalovirus exposure and HLA in healthy donors. The PCR was carried out with 60 Vbeta primers and 13 Jbeta primers. Some clones are missing from TCRdb's copy, which holds only in-frame ones; the method was immunoSEQ multiplex PCR. This sample yields about 96,000 clones, of which roughly 79% are seen a single time; roughly 14% belongs to the top ten. Sequences were obtained from PBMCs. Receptors were obtained from a woman in her sixties or seventies in good health and CMV-seropositive.

V usage is TRBV28 and J usage is TRBJ1-4; tentative D call: TRBD1 (6 bases). Trimming pared 7 bases from V and 6 bases from J, leaving 15 bases between. The CDR3 covers 14 residues. Germline CDR1 MDHEN, CDR2 SYDVKM. CDR3 nucleotide sequence: TGTGCCAGCACCGGGGCGGGGGGCGATGAAAAACTGTTTTTT. This gives the protein CASTGAGGDEKLFF.

CDR3 sequence reads: CAINRLAGSTDTQYF. CDR3 DNA sequence: TGTGCCATCAATAGACTAGCGGGGTCCACAGATACGCAGTATTTT. The chain combines TRBV10-3 with TRBJ2-3, with 11 nucleotides matching TRBD2. CDR3 length: 15 residues. After removal of 7 bases from V and 2 bases from J, the junction contained 5 bases not matched to a gene. Germline V gene lookup returns CDR1 ENHRY and CDR2 SYGVKD.

The chain has TRBV5-1 and TRBJ1-1; TRBD1 matches 8 bases. The CDR3 is 18 residues long. Germline values: CDR1 SGHRS, CDR2 YFSETQ. Trimming cost V 2 bases and J 0 bases; bases outside gene matches: 12. The CDR3 here is CASSFGLLGQGMNTEAFF. CDR3 coding DNA: TGCGCCAGCAGCTTCGGTTTGTTAGGACAGGGAATGAACACTGAAGCTTTCTTT.

V and J are TRBV5-6 and TRBJ1-5; TRBD1 is a possible D gene (5 bases). Trimming took off 3 bases at V and 0 bases at J, with 22 bases between the two ends. CDR3 size: 19 residues. Germline loops: CDR1 SGHDT, CDR2 YYEEEE. The CDR3: CASSYTGVRGTYSNQPQHF. CDR3 nucleotide sequence: TGTGCCAGCAGCTACACGGGGGTCCGTGGGACCTATAGCAATCAGCCCCAGCATTTT.

A note on this clone: One end of the junction fails to match germline, which may point to a read error. The chain employs TRBV7-3 and TRBJ1-4; D unclear. The CDR3 spans 15 residues. CDR1 is SGHTA, CDR2 FQGTGA, per germline. The CDR3 bases are TGTGCCAGCAGCCTAACAGCTGCAACTAATGAAAAACTGTTTTTT. The encoded protein is CASSLTAATNEKLFF.

This chain joins TRBV28 and TRBJ1-3; the match to TRBD1 covers 8 bases. Germline assignment: CDR1 MDHEN and CDR2 SYDVKM. After removal of 7 bases from V and 0 bases from J, the junction contained 11 bases not matched to a gene. The CDR3 contains 17 residues. CDR3 loop: CASITGTGPHSGNTIYF. The CDR3, as DNA: TGTGCCAGCATCACCGGGACAGGCCCTCACTCTGGAAACACCATATATTTT.